The present TCR beta chain was sequenced within a study of response to subunit inactivated influenza vaccine. Study observations and caveats: New T cells are recruited in small numbers by each seasonal influenza vaccination, according to the authors' suggestion.

Regarding this clonotype: Its antigen is still unknown.

Using its own MiXCR run on the RT-PCR reads, TCRdb lists one record per CDR3 protein. The table records around 710,000 distinct CDR3 sequences, 11% to 15% of them present only once. V was trimmed by 4 bases and J by 5 bases, leaving 17 bases between them. The length of the CDR3 is 15 residues. Germline CDR1 reads SEHNR; CDR2 reads FQNEAQ (reference sequence). The chain recombines TRBV7-9 with TRBJ2-5; D unclear. The source of this sequence is a man over 45 who received an inactivated influenza vaccine. Specimen: PBMCs from blood, collected around two weeks before vaccination. The CDR3 sequence is CASSSTFGPLETQYF. The DNA for the CDR3 is TGTGCCAGCAGCTCGACATTCGGGCCTTTGGAGACCCAGTACTTC. The entire variable domain, with the rest obtained from reference TRBV7-9 and TRBJ2-5, is as follows: DTGVSQNPRHKITKRGQNVTFRCDPISEHNRLYWYRQTLGQGPEFLTYFQNEAQLEKSRLLSDRFSAERPKGSFSTLEIQRTEQGDSAMYLCASSSTFGPLETQYFGPGTRLLVL.